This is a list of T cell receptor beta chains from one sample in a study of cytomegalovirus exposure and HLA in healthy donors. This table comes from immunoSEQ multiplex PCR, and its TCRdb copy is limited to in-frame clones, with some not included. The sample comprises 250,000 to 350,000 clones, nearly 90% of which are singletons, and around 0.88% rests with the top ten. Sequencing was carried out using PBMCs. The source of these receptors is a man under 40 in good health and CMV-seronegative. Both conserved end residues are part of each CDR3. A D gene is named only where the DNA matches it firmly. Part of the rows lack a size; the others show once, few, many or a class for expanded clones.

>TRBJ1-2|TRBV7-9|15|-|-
TGTGCCAGCAGCTTAGCGGGGGGAGGACACTATGGCTACACCTTC
CASSLAGGGHYGYTF
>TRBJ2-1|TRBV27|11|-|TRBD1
TGTGCCAGCAGTACAGGGGGTTGGCAGTTCTTC
CASSTGGWQFF
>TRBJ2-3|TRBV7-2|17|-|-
TGTGCCAGCAGCTTAATGGGAGCCCGAAGGTTCACAGATACGCAGTATTTT
CASSLMGARRFTDTQYF
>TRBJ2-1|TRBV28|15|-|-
TGTGCCAGCAGTTTCGGGTCGGCGAGATACAATGAGCAGTTCTTC
CASSFGSARYNEQFF
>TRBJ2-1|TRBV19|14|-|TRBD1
TGTGCCAGTACCCCAGGGGACAGACACAATGAGCAGTTCTTC
CASTPGDRHNEQFF
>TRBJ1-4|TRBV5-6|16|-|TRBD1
TGTGCCAGCAGCTCGGACTGGACAGGGAGCCAAGAAAAACTGTTTTTT
CASSSDWTGSQEKLFF
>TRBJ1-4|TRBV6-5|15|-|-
TGTGCCACCCAGACAGACCCGGCAACTAATGAAAAACTGTTTTTT
CATQTDPATNEKLFF
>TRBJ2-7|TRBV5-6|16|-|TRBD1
TGTGCCAGCAGCTTGGAGTGGGGACAGACCCCCTACGAGCAGTACTTC
CASSLEWGQTPYEQYF
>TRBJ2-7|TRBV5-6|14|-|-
TGTGCCAGCAGCTTTCTTGGGGGGACCTACGAGCAGTACTTC
CASSFLGGTYEQYF
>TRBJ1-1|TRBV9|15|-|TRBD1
TGTGCCAGCAGCCCAGGGGGGAGGATGAACACTGAAGCTTTCTTT
CASSPGGRMNTEAFF
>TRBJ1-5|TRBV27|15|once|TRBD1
TGTGCCAGCAGTCCAGGGACAGGGGGCAATCAGCCCCAGCATTTT
CASSPGTGGNQPQHF
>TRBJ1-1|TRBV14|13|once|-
TGTGCCAGCAGCCAAGATCGGACACTGGAAGCTTTCTTT
CASSQDRTLEAFF
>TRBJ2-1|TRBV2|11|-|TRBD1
TGTGCCCTTCGGGACAGCAATGAGCAGTTCTTC
CALRDSNEQFF
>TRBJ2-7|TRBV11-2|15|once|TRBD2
TGTGCCAGCAGCTTTACGACTAGCGGGGTTTACGAGCAGTACTTC
CASSFTTSGVYEQYF